Below, 16 T cell receptor beta chains from the same sample are listed, as sequenced in a study of metastatic and nonmetastatic thyroid tumors. TCRdb re-processed the PCR reads through MiXCR. The table shows about 93,000 clones, with about 13% occurring only once. Each patient came to thyroid surgery without any prior treatment (of any kind). Sequenced sample: blood. All receptors derive from a female donor with papillary thyroid cancer or a benign thyroid nodule (not recorded which). Some clones in this sample may be carry-over from other donors' samples.

This clone turned up a few times. This may be a read error, as it is one base from a much larger clone. The rearrangement joins TRBV28 to TRBJ2-5; perhaps TRBD1 as D (5 bases). Germline lookup yields CDR1 MDHEN and CDR2 SYDVKM. The CDR3 length is 13 residues. In nucleotides, the CDR3 is TGTGCCAGCACTTTAGCAGGGATTGAGACCCAGTACTTC. Amino acid sequence: CASTLAGIETQYF.

This clone came up many times. The rearrangement joins TRBV11-3 to TRBJ1-1; 8 bases map to TRBD1. V lost 1 base to trimming and J lost 1 base; unmatched junction nucleotides: 2. The CDR3 contains 15 residues. Looked up from germline, CDR1 is SGHNT and CDR2 is YENEEA. CDR3 in DNA: TGTGCCAGCAGCTTAGCCGGGACAGGGAACACTGAAGCTTTCTTT. It yields the protein CASSLAGTGNTEAFF.

The table lists this clone with many counts. The chain has TRBV25-1 and TRBJ2-2; 7 positions agree with TRBD1. Germline V gives CDR1 MGHDK, CDR2 SYGVNS. V was pared by 1 base and J by 6 bases, with 5 bases of the junction left unmatched. This CDR3 contains 15 residues. CDR3 nucleotides: TGTGCCAGCAGTGAATTCGTACAGGGGTCCGGGGAGCTGTTTTTT. As protein: CASSEFVQGSGELFF.

The sample holds many counts of this clone. The chain links TRBV15 to TRBJ2-1; D uncertain. The CDR3 length is 15 residues. The germline gives CDR1 LNHNV, CDR2 YYDKDF (reference sequence). Trimming left V 1 base short and J 4 bases short, with 11 bases between. The CDR3 DNA reads as TGTGCCACCAGCAGAGTCTCGGGCCTGTACAATGAGCAGTTCTTC. Translation gives CATSRVSGLYNEQFF. The variable domain in full, with the rest retrieved from reference TRBV15 and TRBJ2-1, is DAMVIQNPRYQVTQFGKPVTLSCSQTLNHNVMYWYQQKSSQAPKLLFHYYDKDFNNEADTPDNFQSRRPNTSFCFLDIRSPGLGDTAMYLCATSRVSGLYNEQFFGPGTRLTVL.

This clone showed up just once. This could be a read error, since a much larger clone is one nucleotide away. This sample also contains other DNA sequences that code for the same CDR3. The chain couples TRBV30 to TRBJ2-5; D uncertain. Looked up from germline, CDR1 is GTSNPN and CDR2 is SVGIG (reference sequence). The CDR3 runs 16 residues. DNA of the CDR3: TGTACCTGGAGTCACGGGCGCGGTAGGGCCGAGGAGACCCAGTACTTC. It codes for CTWSHGRGRAEETQYF. The whole variable domain, filled in from reference TRBV30 and TRBJ2-5, reads SQTIHQWPATLVQPVGSPLSLECTVEGTSNPNLYWYRQAAGRGLQLLFYSVGIGQISSEVPQNLSASRPQDRQFILSSKKLLLSDSGFYLCTWSHGRGRAEETQYFGPGTRLLVL.

There are many counts of this clone. The sample contains more than one DNA sequence encoding this CDR3. This chain uses TRBV28 with TRBJ2-2; D call uncertain. CDR3 length equals 14 residues. Trimming took off 8 bases at V and 4 bases at J, with 14 bases between the two ends. The germline gives CDR1 MDHEN, CDR2 SYDVKM. The CDR3 DNA sequence: TGTGCCAGCGGCGGCCCAAGGGCCACCGGGGAGCTGTTTTTT. Its protein is CASGGPRATGELFF.

This clone was observed at least ten times. The V call is TRBV2, the J call TRBJ2-7, with D maybe TRBD2 (6 bases). V lost 6 bases and J 1 base, leaving 13 bases between the germline ends. The germline CDR1 and CDR2 sequences are SNHLY and FYNNEI. The CDR3 sequence is 14 residues long. The CDR3 nucleotides are TGTGCCAGCAGAGAGGACTACTCGTCCTACGAGCAGTACTTC. Protein: CASREDYSSYEQYF.

Comments on this clone: Given a much more abundant clone one base away, this may be a read error. The chain couples TRBV20-1 to TRBJ2-3, with TRBD1 as a possible D gene (6 bases). Germline V gene data show CDR1 as DFQATT and CDR2 as SNEGSKA (reference sequence). V was trimmed by 1 base and J by 6 bases, leaving 14 bases between them. The CDR3 consists of 14 residues. The CDR3 DNA reads as TGCAGTGCTAGAGGCCACAGGGTAGTGGATACGCAGTATTTT. It translates to CSARGHRVVDTQYF.

This clone was detected ten times or more. This chain links TRBV20-1 with TRBJ1-1; D is ambiguous. The CDR3 runs to 12 residues. Deletions cut 3 bases from V and 1 base from J, with 6 bases between. Germline V gene sequence: CDR1 DFQATT, CDR2 SNEGSKA (reference sequence). The CDR3 coding sequence is TGCAGTGCTAGTCACGGGAACACTGAAGCTTTCTTT. Translation gives CSASHGNTEAFF.

This clone was detected ten times or more. This rearrangement joins TRBV11-2 to TRBJ2-5; 7 bases are shared with TRBD2. The V segment lost 5 bases and the J segment 2 bases; nucleotides outside the gene matches: 17. Germline loops: CDR1 SGHAT, CDR2 FQNNGV. This CDR3 region has 18 residues. CDR3 amino acids: CASSPGTTPWGTQETQYF. In DNA form, the CDR3 reads TGTGCCAGCAGCCCAGGGACTACCCCGTGGGGTACACAAGAGACCCAGTACTTC. Complete variable domain (other parts from reference TRBV11-2 and TRBJ2-5): EAGVAQSPRYKIIEKRQSVAFWCNPISGHATLYWYQQILGQGPKLLIQFQNNGVVDDSQLPKDRFSAERLKGVDSTLKIQPAKLEDSAVYLCASSPGTTPWGTQETQYFGPGTRLLVL.

This clone was detected only a few times. Since a much larger clone is just one base distant, this may be a read error. This chain links TRBV5-6 with TRBJ2-7, with D unclear. The germline gives CDR1 SGHDT, CDR2 YYEEEE. The CDR3 length is 13 residues. CDR3 in amino acids: CAISLTAHYEQYF. The DNA of the CDR3 is TGTGCCATCAGCTTGACTGCGCACTACGAGCAGTACTTC.

This clone has at least ten counts. The rearrangement joins TRBV12-3 or TRBV12-4 to TRBJ2-4; 10 bases are shared with TRBD2. The CDR3 covers 19 residues. The V gene end was trimmed by 5 bases and the J gene end by 8 bases; junction bases not matched to a gene: 21. The chain's CDR3 is CASSPTNSTSGLRKHIQYF. The CDR3 nucleotides read TGTGCCAGCAGTCCCACTAATTCGACTAGCGGGCTGAGAAAGCACATTCAGTACTTC.

This clone showed up many times. The chain has TRBV7-8 and TRBJ2-2, with 11 bases that match TRBD2. V was clipped by 4 bases and J by 5 bases; unmatched bases: 9. The V gene's germline CDR1 is SGHVS and CDR2 FQNEAQ. The CDR3 runs 17 residues. CDR3 amino acids: CASSSQGLAGGTGELFF. DNA of the CDR3: TGTGCCAGCAGCTCCCAGGGCCTAGCGGGAGGTACCGGGGAGCTGTTTTTT. The whole variable domain, remainder taken from reference TRBV7-8 and TRBJ2-2, is GAGVSQSPRYKVAKRGQDVALRCDPISGHVSLFWYQQALGQGPEFLTYFQNEAQLDKSGLPSDRFFAERPEGSVSTLKIQRTQQEDSAVYLCASSSQGLAGGTGELFFGEGSRLTVL.

This clone has just a few counts. Just one base apart from a much larger clone, this may be a read error. The chain couples TRBV7-8 to TRBJ2-7; the match to TRBD1 covers 9 bases. The CDR3 totals 16 residues. The germline CDR1 and CDR2 sequences are SGHVS and FQNEAQ. CDR3: CASSLAPTGGLYGQYF. CDR3 DNA sequence: TGTGCCAGCAGCTTAGCCCCGACAGGGGGGCTCTACGGGCAGTACTTC. The entire variable domain, with the rest obtained from reference TRBV7-8 and TRBJ2-7, is as follows: GAGVSQSPRYKVAKRGQDVALRCDPISGHVSLFWYQQALGQGPEFLTYFQNEAQLDKSGLPSDRFFAERPEGSVSTLKIQRTQQEDSAVYLCASSLAPTGGLYGQYFGPGTRLTVT.

This clone occurred many times. Other DNA sequences in the same sample also yield this CDR3. The genes are TRBV9 and TRBJ2-5, with 7 bases that match TRBD1. The CDR3 covers 14 residues. Germline V gives CDR1 SGDLS, CDR2 YYNGEE. Germline trimming cut 0 bases from V and 2 bases from J; bases unmatched to any gene: 1. The CDR3: CASSVGTGQETQYF. The CDR3 bases are TGTGCCAGCAGCGTAGGGACAGGTCAAGAGACCCAGTACTTC.

The CDR3 DNA reads as TGTGCCAGCAGCTTAATTGTCCTAGCGGGAAAAAGTACCGGGGAGCTGTTTTTT. Protein: CASSLIVLAGKSTGELFF. The V call is TRBV7-8, the J call TRBJ2-2; 9 bases are a match to TRBD2. Germline-derived CDR1 and CDR2 are SGHVS and FQNEAQ. The ends lost 2 bases at V and 5 bases at J; junction bases unmatched: 12. There are 18 residues in the CDR3.